This entry lists 4 T cell receptor beta chains sequenced from one sample in a study of OX40 agonist ivuxolimab in advanced cancers. Using immunoSEQ multiplex PCR, the repertoire was profiled, and TCRdb retains in-frame clones only, with some absent. The repertoire has about 54,000 clones, about 83% of them found once; the top ten carry more than 1%. This specimen was CD4+ or CD8+ T cells sorted from blood, taken in a trial of the OX40 agonist ivuxolimab. These receptors were taken from an adult with an advanced solid tumor such as melanoma, head and neck, liver or kidney cancer.

This chain connects TRBV7-2 to TRBJ2-5; TRBD2 aligns across 7 bases. V gave up 3 bases and J gave up 1 base; unmatched junction bases: 8. The germline CDR1 and CDR2 sequences are SGHTA and FQGNSA. CDR3 length equals 16 residues. The DNA of the CDR3 is TGTGCCAGCAGCTTTAGTACTCCGGGAGGCCAAGAGACCCAGTACTTC. Protein sequence: CASSFSTPGGQETQYF.

The chain couples TRBV19 to TRBJ1-1, with 7 bases lining up with TRBD1. Germline V CDR1 and CDR2: LNHDA, SQIVND (reference sequence). J was trimmed by 0 bases and V by 3 bases; bases with no gene match: 10. CDR3 length: 17 residues. CDR3 residues: CASSIIGGVGLNTEAFF. The CDR3 nucleotides are TGTGCCAGTAGTATTATAGGGGGCGTGGGGCTGAACACTGAAGCTTTCTTT.

The chain combines TRBV6-1 with TRBJ1-5, with 8 bases fitting TRBD1. Per the germline V gene, CDR1 is MNHNS and CDR2 is SASEGT. V was clipped by 5 bases and J by 6 bases; unmatched bases: 9. This CDR3 has 15 residues. The chain's CDR3 is CASSTRTGTGQPQHF. The CDR3 region has the DNA TGTGCCAGCAGTACTCGGACAGGGACGGGTCAGCCCCAGCATTTT.

The V call is TRBV28, the J call TRBJ2-5; D tentatively reads TRBD1 or TRBD2 (5 bases each). Trimming stripped 6 bases from V and 1 base from J, with 15 bases between. Germline V lookup: CDR1 MDHEN, CDR2 SYDVKM. CDR3 length: 15 residues. The CDR3 coding sequence is TGTGCCAGCAGCCCCGCCCGGGGCCTCCAAGAGACCCAGTACTTC. It yields the protein CASSPARGLQETQYF.